The rows below give T cell receptor beta chains drawn from one sample of a study of T cell responses to AZD1222 COVID-19 vaccine. Here immunoSEQ multiplex PCR was the method, and the copy in TCRdb shows in-frame clones only, minus some. The sample shows about 120,000 clones, 80% to 90% of them seen only once. The material sequenced was peripheral blood, taken on day 0 of AZD1222 vaccination. These TCRs come from an adult in good health. CDR3s include the opening cysteine and the closing phenylalanine or tryptophan. D genes are given only for firm matches. Only some rows state a clone size, as once, few, many or a class for expanded clones.

j_gene | len | abundance | d_gene | v_gene | CDR3nt | CDR3aa
TRBJ2-2 | 11 | - | - | TRBV12-3/TRBV12-4 | TGTGCCAGCGGCTCTACCGGGGAGCTGTTTTTT | CASGSTGELFF
TRBJ2-7 | 15 | - | TRBD2 | TRBV19 | TGTGCCAGTAGTATAGCTAGCGGCAACTCCTACGAGCAGTACTTC | CASSIASGNSYEQYF
TRBJ1-4 | 16 | - | - | TRBV6-1 | TGTGCCAGCAGTGAGGCAGGTGGGCCAACTAATGAAAAACTGTTTTTT | CASSEAGGPTNEKLFF
TRBJ2-7 | 15 | - | - | TRBV7-2 | TGTGCCAGCAGCTTATATCCCAGGCTATCCTACGAGCAGTACTTC | CASSLYPRLSYEQYF
TRBJ1-4 | 17 | - | - | TRBV25-1 | TGTGCCAGCAGTACCTACAGGGAAGGAAAGTCTAATGAAAAACTGTTTTTT | CASSTYREGKSNEKLFF
TRBJ2-7 | 13 | few | TRBD2 | TRBV3-1/TRBV3-2 | TGTGCCAGCGGACTAGCGGGAAACTACGAGCAGTACTTC | CASGLAGNYEQYF
TRBJ2-7 | 14 | - | - | TRBV2 | TGTGCCAGCAGGCGGGACAGAAGGACCTACGAGCAGTACTTC | CASRRDRRTYEQYF
TRBJ1-5 | 13 | - | - | TRBV19 | TGTGCCAGTAGTATGATTCGGGATCAGCCCCAGCATTTT | CASSMIRDQPQHF
TRBJ1-1 | 11 | - | - | TRBV3-1/TRBV3-2 | TGTGCCAGCAGCCAAAACACTGAAGCTTTCTTT | CASSQNTEAFF
TRBJ2-7 | 14 | few | - | TRBV27 | TGTGCCAGCAGTTTTGTTGGGGAGGTTTACGAGCAGTACTTC | CASSFVGEVYEQYF
TRBJ2-1 | 17 | - | - | TRBV11-3 | TGTGCCAGCAGCCCAGGTGGGGGCCGTAGTGGGGATAATGAGCAGTTCTTC | CASSPGGGRSGDNEQFF
TRBJ1-3 | 18 | - | - | TRBV7-9 | TGTGCCAGCAGCCCCCCTTTGAGGAAAACCGTCTCTGGAAACACCATATATTTT | CASSPPLRKTVSGNTIYF
TRBJ2-5 | 16 | - | TRBD2 | TRBV7-2 | TGTGCCAGCAGCCCCGATAGTAGCGGGTTACAAGAGACCCAGTACTTC | CASSPDSSGLQETQYF
TRBJ2-5 | 12 | - | - | TRBV19 | TGTGCCAGTAGCTGGGGTAGAGAGACCCAGTACTTC | CASSWGRETQYF
TRBJ1-2 | 12 | few | TRBD1 | TRBV29-1 | TGCAGGGCAGGGGGCTTAAGCTATGGCTACACCTTC | CRAGGLSYGYTF
TRBJ1-1 | 16 | once | - | TRBV7-2 | TGTGCCAGCAGTCCTTTCAGGTCTGGGGGGAACACTGAAGCTTTCTTT | CASSPFRSGGNTEAFF
TRBJ1-2 | 13 | few | - | TRBV7-2 | TGTGCCAGCAGCTTCTATGCAGGCTATGGCTACACCTTC | CASSFYAGYGYTF
TRBJ2-3 | 17 | - | TRBD2 | TRBV7-8 | TGTGCCAGCAGCTTAGGGCGCCAGCGGGAACGCACAGATACGCAGTATTTT | CASSLGRQRERTDTQYF
TRBJ1-4 | 18 | once | TRBD1 | TRBV5-4 | TGTGCCAGCAGCTTGGAAAGGAATAGCCGGGACAGAGGCGAAAAACTGTTTTTT | CASSLERNSRDRGEKLFF
TRBJ2-7 | 14 | - | TRBD2 | TRBV6-5 | TGTGCCAGCAGTTACGGGACTAGCGGGTGGGAGCAGTACTTC | CASSYGTSGWEQYF
TRBJ2-7 | 12 | - | - | TRBV7-2 | TGTGCCAGCAGCCGTACAGGCTACGAGCAGTACTTC | CASSRTGYEQYF
TRBJ1-1 | 15 | - | - | TRBV27 | TGTGCCAGCAGTTTGGGGGGGGATTTCAGCACTGAAGCTTTCTTT | CASSLGGDFSTEAFF
TRBJ2-3 | 15 | - | TRBD2 | TRBV5-8 | TGTGCCAGCAGCTTCGGACTAGACGGCACAGATACGCAGTATTTT | CASSFGLDGTDTQYF
TRBJ1-5 | 16 | - | - | TRBV4-1 | TGCGCCAGCAGCCAACCCAGGGACGGGCTCAATCAGCCCCAGCATTTT | CASSQPRDGLNQPQHF
TRBJ1-2 | 15 | - | - | TRBV5-6 | TGTGCCAGCAGCTTGCGTCAGGGGATCGACTATGGCTACACCTTC | CASSLRQGIDYGYTF
TRBJ2-7 | 11 | - | - | TRBV19 | TGTGCCAGTAGTATGGGGTACGAGCAGTACTTC | CASSMGYEQYF
TRBJ2-1 | 14 | - | - | TRBV10-1 | TGCGCCAGCAGTGAGTCGAATCGGAGAAGGGAGCAGTTCTTC | CASSESNRRREQFF
TRBJ1-3 | 16 | - | - | TRBV19 | TGTGCCAGTAGTCTAACCCCCACCGGCTCTGGAAACACCATATATTTT | CASSLTPTGSGNTIYF
TRBJ2-7 | 14 | - | TRBD2 | TRBV6-2/TRBV6-3 | TGTGCCAGCAGCCCGACTAGCGGGAGGTGGGAGCAGTACTTC | CASSPTSGRWEQYF
TRBJ2-1 | 14 | - | TRBD2 | TRBV19 | TGTGCCATTGGACTAGGGAGCTCCTACAATGAGCAGTTCTTC | CAIGLGSSYNEQFF
TRBJ1-4 | 14 | few | - | TRBV30 | TGTGCCTGGAGTGTCGGGCAGGGAAGCGAAAAACTGTTTTTT | CAWSVGQGSEKLFF
TRBJ2-3 | 12 | - | - | TRBV4-1 | TGCGCCAGCAGCCAATTAACGGGGAAGCAGTATTTT | CASSQLTGKQYF
TRBJ2-7 | 16 | - | - | TRBV21-1 | TGTGCCAGCAGCACGGGAGGCGCCGGCCGTTCCTACGAGCAGTACTTC | CASSTGGAGRSYEQYF
TRBJ1-2 | 15 | - | TRBD1 | TRBV28 | TGTGCCAGCAGAATACAGGGGGGCGAGAACTATGGCTACACCTTC | CASRIQGGENYGYTF
TRBJ1-5 | 11 | - | - | TRBV28 | TGTGCCAGCAGCCCCGGTCAGCCCCAGCATTTT | CASSPGQPQHF
TRBJ1-5 | 12 | - | - | TRBV19 | TGTGCCAGTAGTATACCGGGACGAGCCCAGCATTTT | CASSIPGRAQHF
TRBJ1-3 | 16 | - | - | TRBV5-4 | TGTGCCAGCAGCTTGAACCGACTGAACTCTGGAAACACCATATATTTT | CASSLNRLNSGNTIYF
TRBJ1-2 | 13 | - | TRBD1 | TRBV12-3/TRBV12-4 | TGTGCCAGCACATTAGGTATAGGGGGCGAGGCCACCTTC | CASTLGIGGEATF
TRBJ2-7 | 15 | - | TRBD2 | TRBV19 | TGTGCCAGTAGTATAGTGGCTAGCGGGGGGAACGAGCAGTACTTC | CASSIVASGGNEQYF
TRBJ2-7 | 13 | - | - | TRBV7-6 | TGTGCCAGCAGCTTAGGACCTTACTACGAGCAGTACTTC | CASSLGPYYEQYF
TRBJ2-1 | 13 | - | - | TRBV7-3 | TGTGCCAGCAGCTTAAGTGGGAGCAATGAGCAGTTCTTC | CASSLSGSNEQFF
TRBJ2-1 | 12 | once | - | TRBV19 | TGTGCCAGCGGGGGTAGCCTCCATGAGCAGTTCTTC | CASGGSLHEQFF
TRBJ2-3 | 12 | - | - | TRBV11-2 | TGTGCCAGCAGCCAGGTCGCAGATACGCAGTATTTT | CASSQVADTQYF
TRBJ2-2 | 11 | - | TRBD1 | TRBV10-3 | TGTGCCACCCAGGGGGCCGGGGAGCTGTTTTTT | CATQGAGELFF